This T cell receptor beta chain was recovered during a study of early T cells in non-severe SARS-CoV-2 infection. Looking at the study overall: With bulk RNA from unsorted whole blood as input, sequencing yielded unpaired chains.

Study conclusions and caveats: VDJdb matching favored anti-spike CD8 responses, missing private and CD4 specificities.

This clonotype showed up just once. Its cognate antigen is unknown. V was trimmed by 6 bases and J by 5 bases, leaving 16 bases between them. Germline V gene lookup returns CDR1 MNHEY and CDR2 SMNVEV (reference sequence). The CDR3 has 14 residues. Individual cDNA molecules each received unique molecular identifiers attached to them. TCRdb ran MiXCR on the 5' RACE reads and lists one entry per CDR3 protein. This table holds 85,000 to 95,000 distinct CDR3 sequences, about 15% found once. This TCR derives from an adult who was a healthcare worker with PCR-confirmed SARS-CoV-2 infection or an uninfected control (not recorded which). The chain carries TRBV27 and TRBJ1-1; D not certain. Sequencing was performed on whole blood. For the CDR3, the DNA is TGTGCCAGCAGATACCAAGGCCACTTGACTGAAGCTTTCTTT. Protein product: CASRYQGHLTEAFF.